The sequence of this T cell receptor (beta chain) was determined in a study of cytomegalovirus exposure and HLA in healthy donors. About this clone itself: No antigen is known for it.

From germline, CDR1 is LNHDA and CDR2 SQIVND (reference sequence). V was shortened by 7 bases and J by 4 bases, with 20 bases between the two germline ends. CDR3 size: 15 residues. General study results and limits: By a later analysis, the bulk of CMV-associated TCR beta chains appeared HLA-restricted. Highly shared sequence variants in one cluster were likely a sequencing artifact. Cytomegalovirus association was listed for roughly 160 TCR beta chains. Reportedly, cytomegalovirus status was diagnosed with high sensitivity and specificity.

The PCR made use of 60 Vbeta and 13 Jbeta primers. Clones were sequenced by immunoSEQ multiplex PCR, and TCRdb holds only the in-frame ones, with some missing. Here the sample spans about 190,000 clones, around 79% being singletons. The sample comprised PBMCs. This chain uses TRBV19 with TRBJ2-7; D is unclear. The clonotype was recovered from a woman aged 18 to 35 in good health and CMV-seronegative. The CDR3: CASTRTSGLLYEQYF. CDR3 nucleotides: TGTGCCAGTACTAGAACTTCTGGTTTGCTATACGAGCAGTACTTC.